The source of this TCR beta chain is a study of CD8 T cells in ankylosing spondylitis. Each CDR3 protein gets one entry after TCRdb re-called the 5' RACE reads with MiXCR. In the table there are just under 350,000 distinct CDR3 sequences, about 14% of which are singletons. The receptor was isolated from a male donor with ankylosing spondylitis or in good health (not recorded which). Sequences were obtained from blood, either unsorted or a sorted T cell fraction (not recorded which).

The CDR3 region has the DNA TGTGCCAGCAGTTTCCGGCGGACTACAGATACGCAGTATTTT. It translates to CASSFRRTTDTQYF. The chain couples TRBV12-3 or TRBV12-4 to TRBJ2-3; possible D gene TRBD2, 5 bases. This CDR3 is built from 14 residues. With 3 bases removed from V and 3 bases from J, the gap between germline ends came to 10 bases.